The entry below gives a single T cell receptor beta chain sequence along with its context. The trim removed 2 bases at V and 1 base at J, leaving 3 bases unmatched. The germline gives CDR1 KGHSH, CDR2 LQKENI. The CDR3 covers 15 residues. Under the authors' procedure: Counts of nucleated cells, estimated from reference gene primer amplification, were obtained. Clones were read by immunoSEQ multiplex PCR, and TCRdb kept only the in-frame ones, dropping some. D and trimming come from the DNA, and the V and J calls and clone size come from that table. The repertoire has 130,000 to 150,000 clones, 87% of them found once; the top ten carry about 37%. This entry belongs to a study of blood T cell repertoires in COVID-19. At the level of the study: The samples span acute and convalescent COVID-19 from the United States, Italy and Spain. T cells, B-cell-depleted T cells, or PBMCs provided the cDNA or gDNA that served as material.

The chain uses TRBV18 and TRBJ1-1, with 8 bases aligning to TRBD1. Material for sequencing was peripheral blood. The origin of this receptor is a man over 45 who had recovered from COVID-19. This CDR3 reads CASSPETGANTEAFF. Written as DNA, the CDR3 is TGTGCCAGCTCACCAGAGACAGGGGCGAACACTGAAGCTTTCTTT.